The entry below gives a single T cell receptor beta chain sequence along with its context. This specimen belongs to a study of identical twins. TCRdb passed the 5' RACE reads through MiXCR, listing each CDR3 protein once. The sample includes hundreds of thousands of distinct CDR3 sequences, 10% to 15% of them seen just once. V was clipped by 1 base and J by 1 base, with 14 bases between them. The germline V gene has CDR1 PRHDT and CDR2 FYEKMQ (reference sequence). The CDR3 contains 17 residues. These sequences were also reported in another study, on yellow fever vaccine responses in identical twins. That paper notes: Reportedly, twins' vaccine T cell responses looked partly convergent and partly personalized.

The chain employs TRBV13 and TRBJ2-1; D uncertain. The clonotype comes from a woman between 18 and 30 years old in good health. The specimen was CD8+ T cells sorted from blood. The CDR3 loop is CASSLEILRNSYNEQFF. The CDR3 DNA reads as TGTGCCAGCAGCTTAGAGATCTTGCGGAATTCCTACAATGAGCAGTTCTTC.